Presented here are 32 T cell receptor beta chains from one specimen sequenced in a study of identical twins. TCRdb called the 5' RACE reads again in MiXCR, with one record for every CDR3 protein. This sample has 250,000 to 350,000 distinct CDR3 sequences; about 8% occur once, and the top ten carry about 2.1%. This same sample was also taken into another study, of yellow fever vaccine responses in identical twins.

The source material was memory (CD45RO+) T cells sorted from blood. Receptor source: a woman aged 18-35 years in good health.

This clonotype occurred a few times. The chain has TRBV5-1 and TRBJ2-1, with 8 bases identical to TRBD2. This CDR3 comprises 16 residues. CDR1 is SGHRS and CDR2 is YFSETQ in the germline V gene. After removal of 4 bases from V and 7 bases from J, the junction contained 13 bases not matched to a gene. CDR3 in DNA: TGCGCCAGCAGCCCATTTACTAGCGGAGGGGGGAATGAGCAGTTCTTC. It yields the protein CASSPFTSGGGNEQFF.

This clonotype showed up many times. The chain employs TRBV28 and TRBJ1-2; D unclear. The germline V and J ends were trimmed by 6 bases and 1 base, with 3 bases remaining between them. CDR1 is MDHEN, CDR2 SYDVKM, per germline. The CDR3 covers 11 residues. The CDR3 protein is CASRINYGYTF. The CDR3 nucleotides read TGTGCCAGCAGAATTAACTATGGCTACACCTTC.

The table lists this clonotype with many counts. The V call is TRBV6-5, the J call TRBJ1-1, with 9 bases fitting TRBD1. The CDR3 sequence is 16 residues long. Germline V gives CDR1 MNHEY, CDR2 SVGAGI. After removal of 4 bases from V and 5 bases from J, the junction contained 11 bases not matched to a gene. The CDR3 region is CASSSLTTGGRTEAFF. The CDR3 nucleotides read TGTGCCAGCAGTTCCCTCACGACAGGGGGGAGGACTGAAGCTTTCTTT.

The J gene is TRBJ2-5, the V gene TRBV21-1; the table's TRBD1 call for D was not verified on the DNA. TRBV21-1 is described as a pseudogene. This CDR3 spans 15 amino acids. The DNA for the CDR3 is TGTGCCAGCAGCATCCGGGACAAGTACCAAGAGACCCAGTACTTC. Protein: CASSIRDKYQETQYF.

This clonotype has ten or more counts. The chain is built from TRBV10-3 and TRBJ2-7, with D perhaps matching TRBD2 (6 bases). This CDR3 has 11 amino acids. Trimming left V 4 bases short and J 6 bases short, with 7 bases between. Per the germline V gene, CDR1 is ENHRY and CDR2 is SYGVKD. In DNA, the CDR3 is TGTGCCATCAGTGGGGGAGGCGAGCAGTACTTC. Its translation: CAISGGGEQYF.

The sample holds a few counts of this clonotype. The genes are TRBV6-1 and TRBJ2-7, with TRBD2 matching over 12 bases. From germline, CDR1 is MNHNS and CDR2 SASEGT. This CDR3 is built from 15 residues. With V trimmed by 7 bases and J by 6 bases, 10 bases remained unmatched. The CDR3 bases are TGTGCCAGCACCTCACTAGCGGGAGGCACTGGCGAGCAGTACTTC. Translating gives CASTSLAGGTGEQYF.

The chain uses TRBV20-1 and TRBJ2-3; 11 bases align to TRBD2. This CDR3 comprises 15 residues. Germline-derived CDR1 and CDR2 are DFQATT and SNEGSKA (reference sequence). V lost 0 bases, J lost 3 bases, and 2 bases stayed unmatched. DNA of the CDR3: TGCAGTGCTAGAGATACTAGCGGGAGTACAGATACGCAGTATTTT. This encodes CSARDTSGSTDTQYF.

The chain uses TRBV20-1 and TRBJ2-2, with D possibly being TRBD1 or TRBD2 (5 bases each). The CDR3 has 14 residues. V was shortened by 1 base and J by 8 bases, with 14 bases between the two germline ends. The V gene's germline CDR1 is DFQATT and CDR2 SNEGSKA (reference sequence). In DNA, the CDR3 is TGCAGTGCTAGAGGAGGGGCTAGCTTTGGGGAGCTGTTTTTT. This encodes CSARGGASFGELFF.

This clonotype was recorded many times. CDR3 DNA sequence: TGTGCCAGCAGTAGCGGGTCACACTCTGGGGCCAACGTCCTGACTTTC. Amino acid sequence: CASSSGSHSGANVLTF. The rearrangement links TRBV28 to TRBJ2-6; the D gene is possibly TRBD2 (6 bases). V lost 5 bases and J 0 bases, leaving 11 bases between the germline ends. This CDR3 has 16 residues. Germline-derived CDR1 and CDR2 are MDHEN and SYDVKM. The entire variable domain, with the rest obtained from reference TRBV28 and TRBJ2-6, is as follows: DVKVTQSSRYLVKRTGEKVFLECVQDMDHENMFWYRQDPGLGLRLIYFSYDVKMKEKGDIPEGYSVSREKKERFSLILESASTNQTSMYLCASSSGSHSGANVLTFGAGSRLTVL.

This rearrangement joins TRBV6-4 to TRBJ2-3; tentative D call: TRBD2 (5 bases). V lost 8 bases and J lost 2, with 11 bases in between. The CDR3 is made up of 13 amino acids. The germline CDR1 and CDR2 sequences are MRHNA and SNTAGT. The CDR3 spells CASGQDSTDTQYF. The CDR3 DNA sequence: TGTGCCAGCGGTCAGGACTCCACAGATACGCAGTATTTT.

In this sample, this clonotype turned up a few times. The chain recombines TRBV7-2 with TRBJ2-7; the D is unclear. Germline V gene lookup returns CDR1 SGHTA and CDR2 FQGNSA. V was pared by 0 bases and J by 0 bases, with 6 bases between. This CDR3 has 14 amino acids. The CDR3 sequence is CASSLAYTSYEQYF. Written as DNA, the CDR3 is TGTGCCAGCAGCTTAGCTTACACCTCCTACGAGCAGTACTTC.

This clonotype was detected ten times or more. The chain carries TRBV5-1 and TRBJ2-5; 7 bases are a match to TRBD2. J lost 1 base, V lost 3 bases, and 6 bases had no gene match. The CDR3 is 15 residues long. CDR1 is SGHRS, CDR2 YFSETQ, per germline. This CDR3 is CASSSGGISQETQYF. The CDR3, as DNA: TGCGCCAGCAGCTCGGGGGGTATTAGCCAAGAGACCCAGTACTTC.

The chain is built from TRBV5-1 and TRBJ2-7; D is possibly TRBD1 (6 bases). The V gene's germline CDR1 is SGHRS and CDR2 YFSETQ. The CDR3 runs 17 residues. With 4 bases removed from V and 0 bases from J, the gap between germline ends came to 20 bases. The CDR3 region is CASSRTSQGPHSYEQYF. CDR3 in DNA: TGCGCCAGCAGCCGAACCTCACAGGGTCCCCACTCCTACGAGCAGTACTTC.

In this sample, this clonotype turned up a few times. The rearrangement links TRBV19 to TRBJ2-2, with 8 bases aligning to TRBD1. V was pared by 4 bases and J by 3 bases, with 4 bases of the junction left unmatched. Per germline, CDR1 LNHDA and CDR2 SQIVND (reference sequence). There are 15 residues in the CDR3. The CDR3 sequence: CASSRDRRHTGELFF. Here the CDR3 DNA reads TGTGCCAGTAGTAGGGACAGGCGCCACACCGGGGAGCTGTTTTTT.

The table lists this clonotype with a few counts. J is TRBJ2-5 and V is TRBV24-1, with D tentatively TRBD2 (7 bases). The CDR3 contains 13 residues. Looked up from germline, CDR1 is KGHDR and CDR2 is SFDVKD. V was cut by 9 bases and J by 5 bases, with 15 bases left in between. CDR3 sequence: CATGDGGRETQYF. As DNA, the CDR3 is TGTGCCACCGGGGACGGGGGGCGCGAGACCCAGTACTTC.

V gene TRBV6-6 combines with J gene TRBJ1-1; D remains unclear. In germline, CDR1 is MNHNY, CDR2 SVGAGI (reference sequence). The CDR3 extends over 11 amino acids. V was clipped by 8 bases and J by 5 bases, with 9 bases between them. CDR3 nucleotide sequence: TGTGCCAGCGGGAGCGGGACTGAAGCTTTCTTT. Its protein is CASGSGTEAFF.

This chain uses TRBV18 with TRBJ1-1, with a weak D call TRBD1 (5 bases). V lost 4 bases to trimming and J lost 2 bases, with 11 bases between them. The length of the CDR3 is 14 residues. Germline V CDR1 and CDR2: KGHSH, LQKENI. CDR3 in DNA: TGTGCCAGCTCACGAAGGGACCTTAACACTGAAGCTTTCTTT. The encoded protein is CASSRRDLNTEAFF.

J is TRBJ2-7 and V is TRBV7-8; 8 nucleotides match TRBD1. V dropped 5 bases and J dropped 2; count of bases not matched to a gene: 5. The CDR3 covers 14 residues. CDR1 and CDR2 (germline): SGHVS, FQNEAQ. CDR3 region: CASSHGQGPYEQYV. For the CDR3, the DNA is TGTGCCAGCAGCCACGGACAGGGACCCTACGAGCAGTACGTC.

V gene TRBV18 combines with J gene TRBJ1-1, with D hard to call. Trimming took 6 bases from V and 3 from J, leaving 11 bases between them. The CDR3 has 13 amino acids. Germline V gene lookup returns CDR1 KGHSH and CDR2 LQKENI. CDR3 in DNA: TGTGCCAGCTCCGGTTTTTTGGACACTGAAGCTTTCTTT. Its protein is CASSGFLDTEAFF.

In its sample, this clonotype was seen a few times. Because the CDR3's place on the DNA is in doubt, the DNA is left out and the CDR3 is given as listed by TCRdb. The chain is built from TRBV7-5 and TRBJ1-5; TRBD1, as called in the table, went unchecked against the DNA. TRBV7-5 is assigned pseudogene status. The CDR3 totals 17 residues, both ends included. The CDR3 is CISVSEAPGQSNQPQHF.

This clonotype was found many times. CDR3 coding DNA: TGTGCCAGCAGCTTACGTAGGACCGGGGAGCTGTTTTTT. It yields the protein CASSLRRTGELFF. The chain joins TRBV7-2 to TRBJ2-2; no definite D call. Trimming took off 2 bases at V and 5 bases at J, with 6 bases between the two ends. Per the germline V gene, CDR1 is SGHTA and CDR2 is FQGNSA. The CDR3 consists of 13 residues.

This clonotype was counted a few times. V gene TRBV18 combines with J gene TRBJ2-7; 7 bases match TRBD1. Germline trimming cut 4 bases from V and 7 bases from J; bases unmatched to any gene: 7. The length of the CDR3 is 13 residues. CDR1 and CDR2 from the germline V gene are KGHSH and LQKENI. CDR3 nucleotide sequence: TGTGCCAGCTCACGGGACAGCCTGGGTGAGCAGTACTTC. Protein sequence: CASSRDSLGEQYF.

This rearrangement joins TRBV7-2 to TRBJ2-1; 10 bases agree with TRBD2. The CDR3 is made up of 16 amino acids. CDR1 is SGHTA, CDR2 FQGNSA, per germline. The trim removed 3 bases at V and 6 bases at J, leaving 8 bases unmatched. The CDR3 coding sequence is TGTGCCAGCAGCTTTTCCGGACTAGCGGTGGGCAATGAGCAGTTCTTC. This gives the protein CASSFSGLAVGNEQFF.

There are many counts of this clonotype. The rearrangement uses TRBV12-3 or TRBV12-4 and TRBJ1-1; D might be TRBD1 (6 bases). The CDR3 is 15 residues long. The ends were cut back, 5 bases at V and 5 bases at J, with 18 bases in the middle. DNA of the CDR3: TGTGCCAGCAGTCCCTCGAGGGGGGGGCGGACTGAAGCTTTCTTT. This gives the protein CASSPSRGGRTEAFF.

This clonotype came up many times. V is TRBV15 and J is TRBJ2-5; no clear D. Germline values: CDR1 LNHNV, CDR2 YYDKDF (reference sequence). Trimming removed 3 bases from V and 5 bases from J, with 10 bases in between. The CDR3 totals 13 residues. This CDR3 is CATSSGPEETQYF. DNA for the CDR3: TGTGCCACCAGCAGTGGACCGGAGGAGACCCAGTACTTC.

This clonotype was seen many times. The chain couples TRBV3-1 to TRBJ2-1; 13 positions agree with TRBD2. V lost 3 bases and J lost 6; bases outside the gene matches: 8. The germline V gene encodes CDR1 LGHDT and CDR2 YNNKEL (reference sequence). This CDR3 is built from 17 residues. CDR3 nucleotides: TGTGCCAGCAGCCATGCTTTCGGGACTAGCGGGACCAATGAGCAGTTCTTC. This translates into CASSHAFGTSGTNEQFF.

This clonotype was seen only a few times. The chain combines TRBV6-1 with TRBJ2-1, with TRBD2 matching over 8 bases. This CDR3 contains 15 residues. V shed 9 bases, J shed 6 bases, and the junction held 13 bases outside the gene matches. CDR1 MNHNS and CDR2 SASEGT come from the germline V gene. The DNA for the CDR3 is TGTGCCAGTTATTCCGGGCTAGCGGGCAGCAATGAGCAGTTCTTC. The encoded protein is CASYSGLAGSNEQFF.

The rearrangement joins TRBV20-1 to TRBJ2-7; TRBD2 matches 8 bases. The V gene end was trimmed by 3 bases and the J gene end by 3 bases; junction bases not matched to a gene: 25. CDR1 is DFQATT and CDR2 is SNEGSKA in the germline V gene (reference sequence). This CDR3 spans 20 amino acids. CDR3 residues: CSARRRTGGTATSAHYEQYV. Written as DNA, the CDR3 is TGCAGTGCTAGGAGAAGGACGGGTGGGACGGCGACTAGCGCCCACTACGAGCAGTACGTC.

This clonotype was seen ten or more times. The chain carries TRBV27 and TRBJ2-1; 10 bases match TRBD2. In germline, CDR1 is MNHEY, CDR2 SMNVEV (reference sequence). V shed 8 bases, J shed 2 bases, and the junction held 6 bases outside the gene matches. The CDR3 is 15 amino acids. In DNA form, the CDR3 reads TGTGCCAGCCAGAGCGGGAGGGGAGCCTACAATGAGCAGTTCTTC. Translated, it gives CASQSGRGAYNEQFF.

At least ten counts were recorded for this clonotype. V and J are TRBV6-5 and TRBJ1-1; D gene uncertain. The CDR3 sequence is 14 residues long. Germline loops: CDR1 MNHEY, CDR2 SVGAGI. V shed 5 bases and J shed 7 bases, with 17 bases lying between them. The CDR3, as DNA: TGTGCCAGCAGTCCCTCGCGCGGGGTTGTTGAAGCTTTCTTT. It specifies CASSPSRGVVEAFF.

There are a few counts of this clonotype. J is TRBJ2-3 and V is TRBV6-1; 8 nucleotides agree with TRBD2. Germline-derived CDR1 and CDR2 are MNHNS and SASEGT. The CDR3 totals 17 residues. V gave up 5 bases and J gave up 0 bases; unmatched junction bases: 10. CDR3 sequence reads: CASSPAKRGLSTDTQYF. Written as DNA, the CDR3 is TGTGCCAGCAGTCCAGCCAAGCGGGGGCTCAGCACAGATACGCAGTATTTT.

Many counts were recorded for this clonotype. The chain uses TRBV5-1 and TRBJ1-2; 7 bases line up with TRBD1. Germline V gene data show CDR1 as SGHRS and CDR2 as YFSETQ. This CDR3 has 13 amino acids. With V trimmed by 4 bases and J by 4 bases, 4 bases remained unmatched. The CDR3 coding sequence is TGCGCCAGCAGCCCCACAGGGGTCTATGGCTACACCTTC. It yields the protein CASSPTGVYGYTF.